This TCR beta chain was found in a study of CD8 T cells in ankylosing spondylitis (TCRdb year 2017). For context, the study as a whole: To find TCR variants linked to disease, the study profiled T cell receptor beta repertoires in ankylosing spondylitis patients and healthy donors. Peripheral blood was sampled, and synovial fluid was additionally collected from ankylosing spondylitis patients. In total, the full study cohort was made up of 110 or so healthy donors and 20 to 25 ankylosing spondylitis patients. The paper as a whole reports these results and caveats: A TCR beta motif of about 8 highly homologous amino acid variants appeared characteristic of blood from ankylosing spondylitis patients. The disease-linked clones showed a CD8+ phenotype and occurred at relatively low frequencies in peripheral blood. Significant enrichment of the disease-linked clones was reported in matched synovial fluid samples from ankylosing spondylitis patients. Some TCR beta motif variants had previously been reported in synovial fluid and blood of reactive arthritis patients, which suggested common disease-initiation mechanisms.

TCRdb records Illumina HiSeq 2500 as the sequencer. Quantitative 5'-RACE with molecular barcodes was used to prepare TCR beta libraries. The authors processed their data as follows. A new computational method, built on a probabilistic model of VDJ rearrangement, was used to identify disease-linked TCR variants. The public reads were run again by TCRdb, first through fastp at Q25 and then through MiXCR, and only productive beta chains were kept. Each CDR3 protein gets just one entry, which takes the most common genes and DNA from the rows behind it. These V and J calls originate from TCRdb's pipeline instead of the authors' own analysis. In this sample the table shows about 220,000 distinct CDR3 sequences, around 7.9% of which occur a single time. The top ten clonotypes cover approximately 14% of the sample. This clonotype appeared many times. The specificity of this receptor is unknown. Base qualities are not at hand, and no much larger clone is one base apart.

Relative to germline, V is missing 1 base and J is missing 0 bases, with 4 bases of the junction outside any gene match. CDR1 and CDR2 (LGHNA, YNFKEQ) derive from the germline V gene. The CDR3 has 16 amino acids, counting the end cysteine and phenylalanine. Just the 48-base CDR3 DNA is kept, in frame starting at base 1. The source of this sequence is a male donor with ankylosing spondylitis. Recombination linked TRBV4-2 to TRBJ2-5; 8 bases in the junction line up with TRBD2. The sequencing sample was made of blood, either unsorted or a sorted T cell fraction (not recorded which). The DNA is as follows: TGTGCCAGCAGCCAAGGTACTAGCGGATACCAAGAGACCCAGTACTTC. Translated, it gives CASSQGTSGYQETQYF.